This TCR beta chain is drawn from a study of PD-L1 blockade in urothelial cancer. Background on the study: Analyses were performed on blood at 3 weeks after treatment start (the second dose) and at 6 weeks. Each blood sample yielded a median of 141,255 T cells.

Findings and limits, study-wide: More expansion of tumor-associated blood clones, seen at 3 weeks, marked durable-benefit patients.

Worth noting for this clone: The antigen is undetermined.

TCRdb's copy holds only in-frame clones and misses some; the assay was immunoSEQ multiplex PCR. Here the sample spans under 120,000 clones, approximately 85% being singletons. The input for sequencing was PBMCs, taken around atezolizumab (anti-PD-L1) treatment. The source is a middle-aged man with urothelial cancer.

CDR3 sequence: CASSLGTDLAKNIQYF. In nucleotides, the CDR3 is TGCGCCAGCAGCTTGGGGACAGACCTAGCCAAAAACATTCAGTACTTC. This chain uses TRBV5-1 with TRBJ2-4, with a tentative D call TRBD1 (6 bases). This CDR3 is 16 amino acids long. Germline V gene data show CDR1 as SGHRS and CDR2 as YFSETQ. Trimming pared 0 bases from V and 0 bases from J, leaving 10 bases between.